This T cell receptor (beta chain) was sequenced for a study of blood T cell repertoires in COVID-19. In the study's own analysis: How many nucleated cells were present was estimated from reference gene primer amplification. Profiled with immunoSEQ multiplex PCR; TCRdb holds only in-frame clones, not every one. V and J calls and clone size are as listed in that table; D and trimming were resolved from the DNA. The top ten clones hold more than 3.5% of a sample with a few hundred thousand clones, roughly 88% of them seen once. A note on this clone: Its ends do not fully match the called genes, so a read error is possible. The same CDR3 also results from other DNA sequences found in this sample.

The CDR3 is made up of 14 amino acids. The germline gives CDR1 GTSNPN, CDR2 SVGIG (reference sequence). The chain couples TRBV30 to TRBJ2-2, with D possibly matching TRBD1 (5 bases). This receptor was taken from a woman in her twenties or thirties who had recovered from COVID-19. The sequenced sample was PBMCs or T cells enriched from blood (not recorded which). DNA for the CDR3: TGTGCCGGTTTAGACAGACCGAACACTGGGGAGCTGTTTTTT. The encoded protein is CAGLDRPNTGELFF.